The 5 T cell receptor beta chains below come from one sample, sequenced in a study of T cell clonotyping in hematopoietic cell transplantation. Profiled with immunoSEQ multiplex PCR; TCRdb holds only in-frame clones, not every one. The repertoire holds around 21,000 clones, with roughly nine tenths as singletons. The time point here: recipient sample about 28 days before transplant, after cytoreduction. Sequencing used peripheral blood mononuclear cells, obtained before stem cell transplant. The receptor set was obtained from a man aged 18 to 29 with biphenotypic leukemia. Some clones in this sample may be carry-over from other donors' samples.

The rearrangement uses TRBV9 and TRBJ2-3; 13 bases agree with TRBD2. CDR1 and CDR2 from the germline V gene are SGDLS and YYNGEE. J was trimmed by 5 bases and V by 2 bases; bases with no gene match: 2. CDR3 length: 15 amino acids. The CDR3 DNA reads TGTGCCAGCAGCGTCGGGACTAGCGGGATAGATACGCAGTATTTT. Translation gives CASSVGTSGIDTQYF.

The gene calls are TRBV19 and TRBJ2-7; 13 positions agree with TRBD2. Germline V gene data show CDR1 as LNHDA and CDR2 as SQIVND (reference sequence). V shed 6 bases, J shed 2 bases, and the junction held 10 bases outside the gene matches. The CDR3 length is 17 residues. The CDR3: CASSSTRTSGGAYEQYF. CDR3 nucleotide sequence: TGTGCCAGTAGCTCCACCAGAACTAGCGGGGGGGCCTACGAGCAGTACTTC.

The chain uses TRBV6-6 and TRBJ2-2; D is unclear. V was trimmed by 6 bases and J by 0 bases, leaving 8 bases between them. There are 14 residues in the CDR3. Per the germline V gene, CDR1 is MNHNY and CDR2 is SVGAGI (reference sequence). CDR3 nucleotide sequence: TGTGCCAGCAGCACCACTCCGAACACCGGGGAGCTGTTTTTT. It encodes CASSTTPNTGELFF.

This sequence joins TRBV4-2 and TRBJ2-7, with D maybe TRBD2 (5 bases). Trimming took 1 base from V and 3 from J, leaving 19 bases between them. Germline CDR1 LGHNA, CDR2 YNFKEQ. This CDR3 is built from 17 residues. The CDR3 nucleotides are TGTGCCAGCAGCCAAGCCCGTCCGCTAGCCCGGGGCTACGAGCAGTACTTC. Protein: CASSQARPLARGYEQYF.

The chain couples TRBV7-9 to TRBJ1-2; D is possibly TRBD1 (5 bases). This CDR3 has 16 residues. Germline lookup yields CDR1 SEHNR and CDR2 FQNEAQ (reference sequence). The V end was cut by 3 bases, the J end by 4 bases, with 18 bases between. CDR3 nucleotides: TGTGCCAGCAGCTTTACGGTACAGGACCCGGTCTATGGCTACACCTTC. It encodes CASSFTVQDPVYGYTF.